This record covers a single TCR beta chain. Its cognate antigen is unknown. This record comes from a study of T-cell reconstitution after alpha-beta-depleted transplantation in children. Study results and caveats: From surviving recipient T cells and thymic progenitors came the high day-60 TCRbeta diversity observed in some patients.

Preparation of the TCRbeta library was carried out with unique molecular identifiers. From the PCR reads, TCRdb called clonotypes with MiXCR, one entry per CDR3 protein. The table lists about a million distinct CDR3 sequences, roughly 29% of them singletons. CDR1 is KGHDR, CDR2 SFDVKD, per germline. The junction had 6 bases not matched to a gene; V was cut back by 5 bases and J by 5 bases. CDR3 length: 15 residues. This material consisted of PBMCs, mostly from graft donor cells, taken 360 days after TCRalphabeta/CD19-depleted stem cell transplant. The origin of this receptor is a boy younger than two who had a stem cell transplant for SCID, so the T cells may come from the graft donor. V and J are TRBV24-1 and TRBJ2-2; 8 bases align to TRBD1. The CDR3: CATSATGARTGELFF. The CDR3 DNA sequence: TGTGCCACCAGTGCGACAGGGGCACGGACCGGGGAGCTGTTTTTT.